The clone carrying this TCR beta chain was counted between two and nine times. Antigen: not known. The data derive from a study of post-analysis software for immune sequencing data. Study observations and caveats: With TRBV5-6, TRBV5-1 and TRBV20-1 included, several TRBV segments were more frequent in patients than in controls. The normalized Chao1 diversity of multiple sclerosis patients was significantly lower than that of controls.

The CDR3 has 12 residues. Trimming took 3 bases from V and 7 from J, leaving 10 bases between them. Germline V gene data show CDR1 as DFQATT and CDR2 as SNEGSKA (reference sequence). Every TCR beta cDNA library bore unique molecular identifiers. Some 500,000 cDNA molecules came from about 1 to 10 million T cells. From the PCR reads, TCRdb called clonotypes with MiXCR, one entry per CDR3 protein. The repertoire holds about 540,000 distinct CDR3 sequences, with roughly 34% as singletons. The receptor was derived from a girl aged 2 to 17 with multiple sclerosis. The V gene is TRBV20-1, the J gene TRBJ2-1, with D perhaps matching TRBD2 (5 bases). Material: blood. Written as DNA, the CDR3 is TGCAGTGCTAGTAAGCGGCGGAATGAGCAGTTCTTC. Translation: CSASKRRNEQFF.